This entry describes one T cell receptor beta chain. No antigen is known for it. These data belong to a study of OX40 agonist ivuxolimab in advanced cancers. Study results and caveats: The average count of expanded clones was higher among CD8+ T cells than among CD4+.

Blood samples were obtained at baseline, cycle 4 day 1, and cycle 7 day 1. Profiled with immunoSEQ multiplex PCR; TCRdb holds only in-frame clones, not every one. The data hold some 50,000 clones, with roughly 85% observed a single time. The clonotype was recovered from an adult with an advanced solid tumor such as melanoma, head and neck, liver or kidney cancer. This material consisted of CD4+ or CD8+ T cells sorted from blood, taken in a trial of the OX40 agonist ivuxolimab.

The CDR3 region is CASSVGSGQGINYGYTF. CDR3 in DNA: TGTGCCAGCAGCGTTGGATCGGGACAGGGAATTAACTATGGCTACACCTTC. The genes are TRBV9 and TRBJ1-2; TRBD1 matches 9 bases. Germline lookup yields CDR1 SGDLS and CDR2 YYNGEE. V was pared by 2 bases and J by 1 base, with 9 bases of the junction left unmatched. The CDR3 runs to 17 residues.